A single sample gave rise to the 19 T cell receptor beta chains below, sequenced in a study of cytomegalovirus exposure and HLA in healthy donors. PCR employed 60 Vbeta and 13 Jbeta primers. Here immunoSEQ multiplex PCR was the method, and the copy in TCRdb shows in-frame clones only, minus some. The table has more than 65,000 clones, 75% to 80% seen once; the top ten hold 6%. Specimen: PBMCs. Every receptor here comes from a female donor in good health and CMV-seronegative.

The gene calls are TRBV11-3 and TRBJ2-2; D call uncertain. CDR3 length: 13 amino acids. Germline CDR1 reads SGHNT; CDR2 reads YENEEA. Deletions cut 6 bases from V and 4 bases from J, with 9 bases between. In nucleotides, the CDR3 is TGTGCCAGCAGTCATGGGCTCACCGGGGAGCTGTTTTTT. This sequence encodes CASSHGLTGELFF.

This chain connects TRBV27 to TRBJ2-7; possibly TRBD1 for D (6 bases). V was clipped by 6 bases and J by 2 bases, with 14 bases between them. The CDR3 is made up of 14 amino acids. CDR1 is MNHEY, CDR2 SMNVEV, per germline (reference sequence). CDR3 nucleotides: TGTGCCAGCAGCCCGGACAGTGTGACCTACGAGCAGTACTTC. It encodes CASSPDSVTYEQYF.

The chain is built from TRBV25-1 and TRBJ1-2, with D possibly matching TRBD1 (6 bases). This CDR3 is 13 amino acids long. Germline V gene lookup returns CDR1 MGHDK and CDR2 SYGVNS. V dropped 7 bases and J dropped 8 bases, with 17 bases sitting between them. The CDR3 region is CASTEPGDGGYTF. The CDR3 DNA reads as TGTGCCAGCACCGAACCAGGGGATGGCGGCTACACCTTC.

The sample holds one count of this clone. This rearrangement joins TRBV30 to TRBJ1-3; D is unresolved. The CDR3 runs to 13 residues. The germline V gene encodes CDR1 GTSNPN and CDR2 SVGIG (reference sequence). Trimming took off 5 bases at V and 2 bases at J, with 10 bases between the two ends. CDR3 DNA: TGTGCCTGGCGAGGGCCGGCTGGAAACACCATATATTTT. Its protein is CAWRGPAGNTIYF.

The chain links TRBV14 to TRBJ1-4; D perhaps matches TRBD1 (6 bases). Germline V gene lookup returns CDR1 SGHDN and CDR2 FVKESK. The CDR3 runs to 13 residues. Trimming shortened V by 4 bases and J by 4 bases, and 7 bases separated the two germline ends. The CDR3: CASSRGLNEKLFF. CDR3 DNA sequence: TGTGCCAGCAGCCGGGGGCTTAATGAAAAACTGTTTTTT.

This clone was detected a few times. V usage is TRBV18 and J usage is TRBJ1-1; D might be TRBD1 (6 bases). The CDR3 has 17 residues. The ends were cut back, 0 bases at V and 1 base at J, with 15 bases in the middle. CDR1 and CDR2 (germline): KGHSH, LQKENI. The CDR3: CASSPPGQGYRNTEAFF. CDR3 coding DNA: TGTGCCAGCTCACCACCGGGACAAGGTTATCGGAACACTGAAGCTTTCTTT.

The chain recombines TRBV12-5 with TRBJ2-7, with 8 positions matching TRBD2. The CDR3 has 16 residues. CDR1 LGHNT and CDR2 FRNRAP come from the germline V gene. Unmatched junction bases numbered 10, after V lost 0 bases and J lost 6 bases. The CDR3 region is CASGLVLSGGPTEQYF. CDR3 sequence (DNA): TGTGCTAGTGGTTTGGTACTTTCGGGAGGGCCCACCGAGCAGTACTTC.

The V gene is TRBV7-6, the J gene TRBJ1-3; no firm D call. CDR1 and CDR2 from the germline V gene are SGHVS and FNYEAQ. This CDR3 is 13 amino acids long. Deletions cut 6 bases from V and 2 bases from J, with 8 bases between. The CDR3 region is CASRTHAGNTIYF. As DNA, the CDR3 is TGTGCCAGCAGGACTCATGCTGGAAACACCATATATTTT.

This clone was observed a single time. The chain joins TRBV7-9 to TRBJ2-5, with 8 bases that match TRBD1. CDR1 SEHNR and CDR2 FQNEAQ come from the germline V gene (reference sequence). This CDR3 has 16 residues. V lost 3 bases and J lost 0; bases outside the gene matches: 6. Here the CDR3 reads CASSFNQDRDQETQYF. In DNA, the CDR3 is TGTGCCAGCAGCTTTAACCAGGACAGGGACCAAGAGACCCAGTACTTC.

The chain has TRBV7-9 and TRBJ1-2, with TRBD1 as a possible D gene (6 bases). The germline V gene has CDR1 SEHNR and CDR2 FQNEAQ (reference sequence). This CDR3 comprises 14 residues. The V end lost 6 bases, the J end lost 0 bases, and 11 bases lay between the germline ends. The CDR3 bases are TGTGCCAGCAGTTCGACAGGTACTAACTATGGCTACACCTTC. This codes for CASSSTGTNYGYTF.

The sample holds one count of this clone. This chain connects TRBV5-1 to TRBJ2-7; 7 nucleotides agree with TRBD2. The V segment lost 5 bases and the J segment 2 bases; nucleotides outside the gene matches: 4. This CDR3 comprises 13 residues. The germline gives CDR1 SGHRS, CDR2 YFSETQ. The CDR3 DNA reads as TGCGCCAGCAGACTAGCGTCTACCTACGAGCAGTACTTC. It codes for CASRLASTYEQYF.

The rearrangement joins TRBV27 to TRBJ2-2; TRBD1 is a possible D gene (6 bases). Trimming left V 3 bases short and J 0 bases short, with 11 bases between. The CDR3 sequence is 16 residues long. The germline V gene has CDR1 MNHEY and CDR2 SMNVEV (reference sequence). For the CDR3, the DNA is TGTGCCAGCAGTTTTACAGGGCGCGCGAACACCGGGGAGCTGTTTTTT. This gives the protein CASSFTGRANTGELFF.

The chain is built from TRBV29-1 and TRBJ2-7; D not resolved. Trimming shortened V by 2 bases and J by 4 bases, and 6 bases separated the two germline ends. In germline, CDR1 is SQVTM, CDR2 ANQGSEA. This CDR3 has 11 residues. In DNA, the CDR3 is TGCAGCGTTGAACGCGGTTACGAGCAGTACTTC. Protein product: CSVERGYEQYF.

This clone has just a few counts. V is TRBV5-1 and J is TRBJ2-5; maybe TRBD1 (6 bases). The CDR3 totals 15 residues. Looked up from germline, CDR1 is SGHRS and CDR2 is YFSETQ. Deletions cut 4 bases from V and 2 bases from J, with 15 bases between. CDR3 amino acids: CASSILGRGQETQYF. The CDR3 DNA reads as TGCGCCAGCAGCATCTTGGGTAGGGGGCAAGAGACCCAGTACTTC.

The chain is built from TRBV11-1 and TRBJ2-7; 7 bases align to TRBD1. The CDR3 has 15 amino acids. Germline lookup yields CDR1 SGHAT and CDR2 FQDESV (reference sequence). V lost 0 bases to trimming and J lost 2 bases; unmatched junction nucleotides: 4. Written as DNA, the CDR3 is TGTGCCAGCAGCTTAGCCCGGACAGGCACCTACGAGCAGTACTTC. It specifies CASSLARTGTYEQYF.

V gene TRBV21-1 combines with J gene TRBJ2-5; TRBD1 is the table's D call, not checked against the DNA. TRBV21-1 is described as a pseudogene. The CDR3 contains 15 residues. CDR3 amino acids: CASSNRTGDQETQYF. DNA of the CDR3: TGTGCCAGCAGCAATCGGACAGGGGACCAAGAGACCCAGTACTTC.

CDR3 DNA sequence: TGTGCCAGTAGTTCCCAGGTGGGCAGAGCGAACACTGAAGCTTTCTTT. It codes for CASSSQVGRANTEAFF. The chain has TRBV19 and TRBJ1-1; D gene unclear. Germline loops: CDR1 LNHDA, CDR2 SQIVND (reference sequence). The CDR3 covers 16 residues. Trimming took off 5 bases at V and 1 base at J, with 17 bases between the two ends.

The chain is built from TRBV11-3 and TRBJ1-1, with a possible D match to TRBD1 (6 bases). The V gene's germline CDR1 is SGHNT and CDR2 YENEEA. Deletions cut 5 bases from V and 1 base from J, with 11 bases between. This CDR3 is built from 14 residues. CDR3 nucleotide sequence: TGTGCCAGCAGCCCCGGACAGCCGAACACTGAAGCTTTCTTT. The encoded protein is CASSPGQPNTEAFF. Supplemented by reference TRBV11-3 and TRBJ1-1, the full variable domain reads EAGVVQSPRYKIIEKKQPVAFWCNPISGHNTLYWYLQNLGQGPELLIRYENEEAVDDSQLPKDRFSAERLKGVDSTLKIQPAELGDSAVYLCASSPGQPNTEAFFGQGTRLTVV.

The V gene is TRBV23-1, the J gene TRBJ2-1; D ambiguous. TRBV23-1 is designated an ORF whose function remains uncertain. This CDR3 region has 14 residues. Trimming took 8 bases from V and 0 from J, leaving 11 bases between them. The CDR3 loop reads CASLARSSYNEQFF. The CDR3 DNA sequence: TGCGCCAGCCTGGCGCGGAGCTCCTACAATGAGCAGTTCTTC.